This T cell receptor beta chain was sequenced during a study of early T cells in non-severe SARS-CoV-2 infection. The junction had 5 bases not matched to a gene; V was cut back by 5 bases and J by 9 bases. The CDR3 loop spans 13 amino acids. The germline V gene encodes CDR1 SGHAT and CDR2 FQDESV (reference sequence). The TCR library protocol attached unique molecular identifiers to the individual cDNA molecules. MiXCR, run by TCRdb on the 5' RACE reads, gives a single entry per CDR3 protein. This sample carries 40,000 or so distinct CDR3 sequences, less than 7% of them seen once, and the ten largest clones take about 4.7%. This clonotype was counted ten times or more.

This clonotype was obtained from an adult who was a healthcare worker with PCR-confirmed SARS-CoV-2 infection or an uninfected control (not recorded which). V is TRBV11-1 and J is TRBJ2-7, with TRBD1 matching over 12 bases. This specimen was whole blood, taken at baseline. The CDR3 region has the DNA TGTGCCAGCAGCCACGGGACAGGGGGCGTGCAGTACTTC. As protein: CASSHGTGGVQYF.